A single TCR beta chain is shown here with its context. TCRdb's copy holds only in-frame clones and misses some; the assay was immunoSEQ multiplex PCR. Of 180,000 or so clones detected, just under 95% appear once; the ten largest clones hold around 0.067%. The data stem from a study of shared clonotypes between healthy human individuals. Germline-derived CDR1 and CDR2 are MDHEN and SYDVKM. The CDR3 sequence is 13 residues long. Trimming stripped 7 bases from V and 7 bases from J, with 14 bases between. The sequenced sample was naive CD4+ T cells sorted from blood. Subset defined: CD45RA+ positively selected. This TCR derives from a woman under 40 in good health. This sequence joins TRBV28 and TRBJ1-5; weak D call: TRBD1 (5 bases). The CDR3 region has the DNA TGTGCCAGCATAACAGGAGGAGGCCAGCCCCAGCATTTT. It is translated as CASITGGGQPQHF.